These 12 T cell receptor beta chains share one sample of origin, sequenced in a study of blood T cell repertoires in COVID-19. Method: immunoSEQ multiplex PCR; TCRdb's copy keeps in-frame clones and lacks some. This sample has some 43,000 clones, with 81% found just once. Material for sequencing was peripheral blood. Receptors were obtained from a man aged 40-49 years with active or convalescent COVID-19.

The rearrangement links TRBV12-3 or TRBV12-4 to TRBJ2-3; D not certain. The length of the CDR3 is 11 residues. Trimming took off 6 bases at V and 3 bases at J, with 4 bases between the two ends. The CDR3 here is CASSYTDTQYF. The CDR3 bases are TGTGCCAGCAGCTATACAGATACGCAGTATTTT.

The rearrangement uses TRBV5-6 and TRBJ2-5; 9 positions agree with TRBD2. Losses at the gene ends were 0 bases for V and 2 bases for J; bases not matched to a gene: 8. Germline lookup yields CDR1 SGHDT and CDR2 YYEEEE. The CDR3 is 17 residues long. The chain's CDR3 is CASSLEISGGTQETQYF. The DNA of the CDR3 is TGTGCCAGCAGCTTGGAAATTAGCGGGGGAACTCAAGAGACCCAGTACTTC.

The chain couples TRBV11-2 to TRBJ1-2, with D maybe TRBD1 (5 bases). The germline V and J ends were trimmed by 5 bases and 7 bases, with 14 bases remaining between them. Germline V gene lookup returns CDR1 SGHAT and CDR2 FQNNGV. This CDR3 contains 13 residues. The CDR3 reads CASSPGRALGYTF. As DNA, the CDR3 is TGTGCCAGCAGCCCCGGCAGGGCACTTGGCTACACCTTC.

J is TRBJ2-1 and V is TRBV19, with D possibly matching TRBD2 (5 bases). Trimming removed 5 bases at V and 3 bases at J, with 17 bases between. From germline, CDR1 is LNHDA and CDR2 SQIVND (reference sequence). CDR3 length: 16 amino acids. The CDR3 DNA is TGTGCCAGTAGTGGGGATGGAGCGGAGTACTACAATGAGCAGTTCTTC. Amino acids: CASSGDGAEYYNEQFF.

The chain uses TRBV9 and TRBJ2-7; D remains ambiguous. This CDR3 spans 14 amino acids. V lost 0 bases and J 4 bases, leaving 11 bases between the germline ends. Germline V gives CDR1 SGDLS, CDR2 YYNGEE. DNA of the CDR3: TGTGCCAGCAGCGTAGGGGCAGCTGCATACGAGCAGTACTTC. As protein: CASSVGAAAYEQYF.

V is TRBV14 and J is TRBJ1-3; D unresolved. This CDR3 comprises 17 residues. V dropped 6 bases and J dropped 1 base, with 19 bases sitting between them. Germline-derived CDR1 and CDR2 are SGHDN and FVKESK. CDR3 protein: CASSLFSSVTSGNTIYF. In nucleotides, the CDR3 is TGTGCCAGCAGTTTATTCTCCTCGGTGACTTCTGGAAACACCATATATTTT. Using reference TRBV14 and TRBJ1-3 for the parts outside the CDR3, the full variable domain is EAGVTQFPSHSVIEKGQTVTLRCDPISGHDNLYWYRRVMGKEIKFLLHFVKESKQDESGMPNNRFLAERTGGTYSTLKVQPAELEDSGVYFCASSLFSSVTSGNTIYFGEGSWLTVV.

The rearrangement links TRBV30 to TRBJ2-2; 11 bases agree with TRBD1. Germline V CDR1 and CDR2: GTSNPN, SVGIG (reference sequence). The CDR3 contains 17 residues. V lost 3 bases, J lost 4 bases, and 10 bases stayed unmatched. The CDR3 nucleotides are TGTGCCTGGAGCCCGGACAGGGGGCCTCGAGCCACCGGGGAGCTGTTTTTT. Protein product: CAWSPDRGPRATGELFF.

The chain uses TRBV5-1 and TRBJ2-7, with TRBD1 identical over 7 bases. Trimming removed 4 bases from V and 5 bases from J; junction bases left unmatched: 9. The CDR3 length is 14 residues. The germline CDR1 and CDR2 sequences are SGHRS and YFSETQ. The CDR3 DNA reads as TGCGCCAGCAGCCCGAGGACAGGAAGGAACGAGCAGTACTTC. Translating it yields CASSPRTGRNEQYF.

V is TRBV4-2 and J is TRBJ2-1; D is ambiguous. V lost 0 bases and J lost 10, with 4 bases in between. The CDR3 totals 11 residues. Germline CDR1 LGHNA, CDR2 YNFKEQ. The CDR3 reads CASSQDQEQFF. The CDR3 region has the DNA TGTGCCAGCAGCCAAGATCAGGAGCAGTTCTTC.

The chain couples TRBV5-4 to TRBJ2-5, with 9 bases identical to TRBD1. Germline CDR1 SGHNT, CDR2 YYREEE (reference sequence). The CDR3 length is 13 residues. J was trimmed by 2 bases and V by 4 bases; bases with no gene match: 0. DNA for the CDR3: TGTGCCAGCAGCGGGACAGGGCAAGAGACCCAGTACTTC. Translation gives CASSGTGQETQYF.

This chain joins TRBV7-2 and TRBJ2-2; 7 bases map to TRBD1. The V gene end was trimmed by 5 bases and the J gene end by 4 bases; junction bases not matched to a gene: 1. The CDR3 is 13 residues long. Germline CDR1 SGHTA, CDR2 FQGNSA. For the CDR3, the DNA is TGTGCCAGCAGCCGGGACAGCACCGGGGAGCTGTTTTTT. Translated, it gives CASSRDSTGELFF.

CDR3 region: CASSLGLNQPQHF. The DNA of the CDR3 is TGTGCCAGCAGCTTGGGACTCAATCAGCCCCAGCATTTT. The rearrangement uses TRBV7-2 and TRBJ1-5, with D possibly being TRBD1 (5 bases). The V gene lost 3 bases and the J gene lost 3 bases, with 6 bases spanning the gap. In germline, CDR1 is SGHTA, CDR2 FQGNSA. This CDR3 region has 13 residues.